The rows below give T cell receptor beta chains drawn from one sample of a study of post-analysis software for immune sequencing data. TCRdb re-called the PCR reads through MiXCR, storing one row per CDR3 protein. The sample has hundreds of thousands of distinct CDR3 sequences, around 47% seen once. The specimen sequenced was blood. All receptors derive from a girl aged 5-17 years with multiple sclerosis. Both conserved end residues are trimmed from each CDR3. The D gene is left open where the match is weak.

v_call	j_call	d_call	cdr3_aa
TRBV29-1	TRBJ1-2	-	SVEIGGYGYT
TRBV25-1	TRBJ1-2	-	AAGGYT
TRBV4-1	TRBJ2-7	-	ASSQAFAAYEQY
TRBV15	TRBJ2-2	-	ATSRDGRTNTGELF
TRBV12-3/TRBV12-4	TRBJ2-1	-	ASSLAHLGSEQF
TRBV6-6	TRBJ1-5	-	ASSYVLGNQPQH
TRBV6-1	TRBJ2-5	-	ASSEALRETQY
TRBV12-3/TRBV12-4	TRBJ2-1	TRBD2	ASSRGLAVDNEQF
TRBV13	TRBJ2-1	-	ASSLRGYGLVKAIEQF
TRBV5-6	TRBJ2-7	TRBD2	ASSSDQRDIDYEQY
TRBV7-6	TRBJ2-6	-	ASSSPMGANVLT
TRBV12-3/TRBV12-4	TRBJ2-3	-	ASSTGSLADTQY
TRBV4-1	TRBJ1-1	-	ASSPQNIRDTEAF
TRBV12-3/TRBV12-4	TRBJ1-2	TRBD1	ASSADRLGYT
TRBV10-3	TRBJ2-7	-	AIRNSYEQY
TRBV4-2	TRBJ2-1	-	ASSQAVGGGLPSYNEQF
TRBV5-1	TRBJ2-5	-	ANRVEETQY
TRBV10-3	TRBJ2-1	TRBD1	AIRDRGQGEQF
TRBV5-1	TRBJ2-5	-	ASSLAAGYTQTQY
TRBV20-1	TRBJ2-7	TRBD1	SASGRGTGGSREQY
TRBV28	TRBJ2-7	TRBD2	ASSLSGTSGIYEQY
TRBV20-1	TRBJ1-2	-	GARPQQGVGYGYT
TRBV3-1	TRBJ1-6	-	ASSQALGDSPLH
TRBV4-1	TRBJ2-3	-	ASSRAQDGWVGGTATQY
TRBV12-3/TRBV12-4	TRBJ2-1	-	ASSLLGNNEQF
TRBV5-1	TRBJ2-7	-	ASSLADIGGYEQY
TRBV7-3	TRBJ2-4	-	ACSLGGGEQY
TRBV29-1	TRBJ2-3	-	SVADRRGTDTQY
TRBV11-2	TRBJ2-1	TRBD2	ASSSNGLAGVEQF
TRBV20-1	TRBJ1-2	TRBD1	SVGDREYGYT
TRBV4-1	TRBJ2-1	-	ASSQEGVGGNNEQF
TRBV6-5	TRBJ2-2	TRBD2	ASSYRSGGGTGELF
TRBV7-9	TRBJ2-5	TRBD2	AIGGGQETQY